These 4 T cell receptor beta chains were all obtained from the same sample, sequenced in a study of read filtering for tumor transcriptome and immune sequencing. The library was built from roughly 400 ng RNA with molecular barcoded adaptors for alpha/delta and beta/gamma chains. Each CDR3 protein is one row after TCRdb ran MiXCR on the reads. The repertoire includes more than 100,000 distinct CDR3 sequences, less than 15% of them detected once, and around 8.2% sits in the top ten. Sequences were obtained from a population of CD138-negative cells sorted from bone marrow. These receptors were obtained from a donor aged 40 or over with multiple myeloma.

This clonotype was seen many times. The J gene is TRBJ2-1, the V gene TRBV9; 9 bases are shared with TRBD1. V trimming: 4 bases; J trimming: 3 bases; junction bases outside the gene matches: 5. CDR1 is SGDLS and CDR2 is YYNGEE in the germline V gene. This CDR3 comprises 15 residues. CDR3 in amino acids: CASSNRDRDYNEQFF. CDR3 DNA sequence: TGTGCCAGCAGCAACCGGGACAGGGACTACAATGAGCAGTTCTTC.

There are a few counts of this clonotype. One end of the junction does not line up with germline, which may come from a read error. The gene calls are TRBV7-2 and TRBJ1-1, with D tentatively TRBD1 (5 bases). The CDR3 totals 15 residues. Germline values: CDR1 SGHTA, CDR2 FQGNSA. CDR3 in DNA: TGTGCCAGCAGCCTTGACCGCGGAGCGGACACTGAAGCCTTCTTT. It encodes CASSLDRGADTEAFF.

Comments on this clonotype: Germline and junction disagree at one end, which may indicate a read error. V is TRBV24-1 and J is TRBJ2-2; 8 positions match TRBD1. CDR3 length: 16 residues. Germline V gene data show CDR1 as KGHDR and CDR2 as SFDVKD. In nucleotides, the CDR3 is TGTGCCACCAGTGATCCTGGGACAGGAGGTTTTGGGGAGCAGTTTTTT. It codes for CATSDPGTGGFGEQFF.

This clonotype was picked up many times. This chain connects TRBV7-8 to TRBJ2-7, with D possibly being TRBD2 (5 bases). From germline, CDR1 is SGHVS and CDR2 FQNEAQ. This CDR3 has 12 residues. Between the trimmed V and J ends, which lost 5 bases and 5 bases, there was a span of 10 bases. CDR3 coding DNA: TGTGCCAGCAGCCAGACGGAGGACGAGCAGTACTTC. Protein sequence: CASSQTEDEQYF.